The entry below describes one T cell receptor (beta chain). Only in-frame clones appear in the TCRdb table, and some are missing; sequencing was by immunoSEQ multiplex PCR. Found here are about 490,000 clones, approximately 78% of them singletons; the top ten hold around 12%. The record originates from a study of shared clonotypes between healthy human individuals. Germline values: CDR1 SNHLY, CDR2 FYNNEI. Trimming took off 7 bases at V and 0 bases at J, with 13 bases between the two ends. This CDR3 spans 14 amino acids. The TCR originated in a woman aged 40 to 55 in good health. Some clones in this sample may be carry-over from other donors' samples. Sequenced sample: PBMCs. The V and J genes are TRBV2 and TRBJ2-7; no definite D call. CDR3 in amino acids: CASKSLLTSYEQYF. CDR3 coding DNA: TGTGCCAGCAAGAGCCTCCTGACCTCCTACGAGCAGTACTTC.